This TCR beta chain was identified during a study of identical twins. Per the germline V gene, CDR1 is SNHLY and CDR2 is FYNNEI. The CDR3 contains 13 residues. V gave up 5 bases and J gave up 4 bases, with 12 bases separating them. Turning to this clonotype: Antigen unknown.

TCRdb processed the 5' RACE reads anew with MiXCR; each CDR3 protein has one entry. The repertoire consists of approximately 490,000 distinct CDR3 sequences, with 20% to 25% occurring once and the leading ten covering 0.48%. Study outcomes and limitations: Possibly, invariant MAIT and iNKT cells partly confounded zero-insertion analyses. Those out-of-frame alpha sequences shared by twins showed an excess of low generation probability.

Another study also made use of these data, one on yellow fever vaccine responses in identical twins.

Specimen: CD4+ T cells sorted from blood. The source is a woman in her late teens or twenties in good health. The V call is TRBV2, the J call TRBJ2-7; possibly TRBD2 for D (5 bases). DNA for the CDR3: TGTGCCAGCAGTCCGAAACGGGGTTACGAGCAGTACTTC. It translates to CASSPKRGYEQYF.